Reported below is one T cell receptor beta chain. This sample is drawn from a study of shared clonotypes between healthy human individuals. The length of the CDR3 is 17 residues. The V gene end was trimmed by 0 bases and the J gene end by 0 bases; junction bases not matched to a gene: 6. CDR1 SGHAT and CDR2 FQNNGV come from the germline V gene. The protocol was immunoSEQ multiplex PCR, while the TCRdb copy is restricted to in-frame clones and leaves out a portion. The sample lists 2.3 million or so clones; about 92% were seen once. Material: naive CD4+ T cells from PBMCs. As for subset: CD45RA+ positively selected. The TCR comes from a young man in good health. Some clones in this sample may be carry-over from other donors' samples. The chain combines TRBV11-2 with TRBJ2-7, with 9 bases fitting TRBD2. This CDR3 is CASSLDPGLANSYEQYF. The CDR3 DNA reads as TGTGCCAGCAGCTTAGACCCGGGACTAGCTAACTCCTACGAGCAGTACTTC.